This TCR beta chain was recovered during a study of blood T cell repertoires in COVID-19. Overall study context: Sites in the United States, Italy and Spain provided acute and convalescent COVID-19 samples.

The CDR3 is 15 amino acids. Trimming cost V 6 bases and J 4 bases; bases outside gene matches: 6. Germline CDR1 and CDR2: MDHEN and SYDVKM. Profiling relied on immunoSEQ multiplex PCR, and the TCRdb table lists in-frame clones only, not all of them. The sample contains 250,000 to 300,000 clones, approximately 85% of which appear only once. The TCR was taken from a woman in her fifties or sixties who had recovered from COVID-19. The sequencing input was PBMCs or T cells enriched from blood (not recorded which). This chain links TRBV28 with TRBJ1-4; 9 bases agree with TRBD1. Here the CDR3 reads CASSRGQGNNEKLFF. CDR3 nucleotides: TGTGCCAGCAGCCGAGGACAGGGGAATAATGAAAAACTGTTTTTT.